The source of this T cell receptor beta chain is a study of prognosis after radiotherapy for stage I lung cancer. Background on the study: Deemed medically inoperable were all patients with non-small cell lung cancer. Study-level findings and limits: Post-treatment Shannon entropy following stereotactic body radiation therapy was lower among patients who developed distant metastases.

TCR beta CDR3 amplification from genomic DNA was performed by two-round multiplex PCR. The use of primers specific to each TRBV and TRBJ gene characterized first-round PCR. MiXCR, run by TCRdb on the multiplex PCR reads, gives a single entry per CDR3 protein. This sample has approximately 31,000 distinct CDR3 sequences; roughly 52% occur once, and the top ten carry approximately 17%. The CDR3 length is 14 residues. The V segment lost 7 bases and the J segment 6 bases; nucleotides outside the gene matches: 9. Peripheral blood samples of 5 to 6 milliliters were drawn at each of two time points. With respect to this clonotype: Its specificity is unknown.

The source of this sequence is a donor older than 45 with non-small cell lung cancer. The sequencing here drew on PBMCs, taken before or after stereotactic body radiation therapy (not recorded which). The V and J genes are TRBV12-3 or TRBV12-4 and TRBJ2-7; 10 nucleotides agree with TRBD2. In DNA, the CDR3 is TGTGCCAGCAAACGAGCGGGAGGGCCTTTCGAGCAGTACTTC. As protein: CASKRAGGPFEQYF.